This T cell receptor beta chain was captured by sequencing in a study of ipilimumab plus nivolumab after autologous stem cell transplantation. For the study at large: The myeloma group: high-risk transplant-naive, or relapse within 3 years after first autologous transplant.

Patients got ipilimumab 1 mg/kg beginning 14 to 28 days post-transplant. Dosing: nivolumab 3 mg/kg IV, weeks 1, 4, 7, 10, then every two weeks to week 26. The CDR3 is made up of 12 amino acids. CDR1 and CDR2 from the germline V gene are SGDLS and YYNGEE. V lost 4 bases and J 3 bases, leaving 8 bases between the germline ends. Some clones are missing from TCRdb's copy, which holds only in-frame ones; the method was immunoSEQ multiplex PCR. The sample lists about 40,000 clones; about 91% were seen once. The chain carries TRBV9 and TRBJ2-7; D is unresolved. The specimen was PBMCs, collected in a trial of ipilimumab plus nivolumab as post-transplant consolidation. This TCR came from a male donor with multiple myeloma. CDR3 nucleotides: TGTGCCAGCAGCAAAGACGGCTACGAGCAGTACTTC. Protein sequence: CASSKDGYEQYF.